A single sample is the source of the 29 T cell receptor beta chains below, sequenced in a study of identical twins listed by TCRdb under 2016. Receptors were amplified or captured by 5' RACE. The instrument was an Illumina HiSeq 2000. The public reads were reprocessed in TCRdb via fastp at Q25 and MiXCR, keeping in-frame beta chains. CDR3 protein duplicates are merged, each entry listing the most common genes and DNA. The sample table holds under 300,000 distinct CDR3 sequences, of which about 12% were seen once. Of the sample, 4% falls within the top ten clones. A further study also used this sample, focusing on yellow fever vaccine responses in identical twins.

The source material was memory (CD45RO+) T cells sorted from blood. The sample's cell subset or site label, decoded: CD45RO+ enriched T cells. Source of these receptors: a woman between 18 and 29 years old in good health.

The chain uses TRBV20-1 and TRBJ2-5, with 7 bases aligning to TRBD1. The ends lost 4 bases at V and 4 bases at J; junction bases unmatched: 12. The CDR3 consists of 15 residues. CDR1 and CDR2 (germline): DFQATT, SNEGSKA (reference sequence). This CDR3 reads CSATGTGAGRETQYF. CDR3 DNA: TGCAGTGCTACGGGTACAGGGGCCGGTCGAGAGACCCAGTACTTC.

The J gene is TRBJ2-3, the V gene TRBV14, with D unclear. The CDR3 is 16 amino acids. Trimming shortened V by 1 base and J by 6 bases, and 17 bases separated the two germline ends. The germline V gene encodes CDR1 SGHDN and CDR2 FVKESK. The CDR3 nucleotides are TGTGCCAGCAGCCAAGTACTTGGTCTGGAGACCGATACGCAGTATTTT. Encoded protein: CASSQVLGLETDTQYF.

V is TRBV3-1 and J is TRBJ2-7; the D gene is possibly TRBD2 (7 bases). CDR3 length: 15 amino acids. In germline, CDR1 is LGHDT, CDR2 YNNKEL (reference sequence). V was shortened by 4 bases and J by 5 bases, with 18 bases between the two germline ends. CDR3 bases: TGTGCCAGCAGCCCATTGGGGGGGCGGAGGAACGAGCAGTACTTC. It specifies CASSPLGGRRNEQYF.

This chain connects TRBV12-3 or TRBV12-4 to TRBJ2-5; no clear D gene. Trimming took off 9 bases at V and 9 bases at J, with 23 bases between the two ends. This CDR3 is 14 amino acids long. The CDR3 DNA follows: TGTGCCAGTCCTGGTATCGCCCTTAGTGTGGCCCAGTACTTC. This translates into CASPGIALSVAQYF.

The chain links TRBV3-1 to TRBJ2-2, with a possible D match to TRBD2 (6 bases). From germline, CDR1 is LGHDT and CDR2 YNNKEL (reference sequence). CDR3 length: 15 residues. The V end lost 0 bases, the J end lost 7 bases, and 12 bases lay between the germline ends. CDR3 sequence reads: CASSQDAGRNGELFF. In nucleotides, the CDR3 is TGTGCCAGCAGCCAAGATGCAGGGAGGAACGGGGAGCTGTTTTTT.

The chain couples TRBV7-2 to TRBJ2-1; D assignment may be TRBD1 or TRBD2 (5 bases each). The CDR3 totals 15 residues. Germline loops: CDR1 SGHTA, CDR2 FQGNSA. V was shortened by 7 bases and J by 1 base, with 14 bases between the two germline ends. The CDR3 nucleotides are TGTGCCAGCACCACACGTGGGGGTTCCTACAATGAGCAGTTCTTC. It translates to CASTTRGGSYNEQFF.

This clonotype was seen only a few times. The chain couples TRBV2 to TRBJ2-3, with TRBD1 matching over 7 bases. V shed 6 bases and J 10 bases; nucleotides not matched to a gene: 7. Germline CDR1 is SNHLY and CDR2 is FYNNEI. This CDR3 has 12 amino acids. The CDR3 spells CASRASGTAQYF. The CDR3 DNA reads TGTGCCAGCAGGGCATCCGGGACAGCGCAGTATTTT.

The chain joins TRBV28 to TRBJ2-3; maybe TRBD1 (5 bases). Trimming removed 4 bases at V and 0 bases at J, with 14 bases between. CDR3 length: 16 amino acids. Germline V gives CDR1 MDHEN, CDR2 SYDVKM. DNA for the CDR3: TGTGCCAGCAGTTCCCCTGAAAAGGGGAGCACAGATACGCAGTATTTT. It encodes CASSSPEKGSTDTQYF.

The V gene is TRBV6-6, the J gene TRBJ2-3, with 7 bases that match TRBD1. V trimming: 4 bases; J trimming: 4 bases; junction bases outside the gene matches: 2. CDR1 is MNHNY, CDR2 SVGAGI, per germline (reference sequence). CDR3 size: 13 residues. The DNA of the CDR3 is TGTGCCAGCAGTTGGGACAGTCCAGATACGCAGTATTTT. It encodes CASSWDSPDTQYF.

This clonotype was detected only a few times. V is TRBV20-1 and J is TRBJ1-6; D uncertain. Deletions cut 2 bases from V and 5 bases from J, with 7 bases between. CDR1 is DFQATT, CDR2 SNEGSKA, per germline (reference sequence). The CDR3 consists of 13 residues. CDR3 DNA sequence: TGCAGTGCTAGATCACAGCATAATTCACCCCTCCACTTT. This encodes CSARSQHNSPLHF.

This clonotype was counted only a few times. The V call is TRBV6-1, the J call TRBJ2-2, with 9 bases aligning to TRBD2. Germline assignment: CDR1 MNHNS and CDR2 SASEGT. J was trimmed by 3 bases and V by 4 bases; bases with no gene match: 0. CDR3 length: 14 amino acids. In DNA form, the CDR3 reads TGTGCCAGCAGTGGACTAGCGGACACCGGGGAGCTGTTTTTT. Protein product: CASSGLADTGELFF.

The chain combines TRBV3-1 with TRBJ2-1; TRBD2 might be the D (6 bases). Germline assignment: CDR1 LGHDT and CDR2 YNNKEL (reference sequence). The CDR3 has 14 amino acids. The ends were cut back, 4 bases at V and 7 bases at J, with 14 bases in the middle. CDR3 nucleotides: TGTGCCAGCAGCCGCGATGCAGGGAGGAATGAGCAGTTCTTC. Its protein product is CASSRDAGRNEQFF.

In its sample, this clonotype was seen many times. CDR3 bases: TGCAGTGCTGTAACAGAGTACGAGCAGTACTTC. Residues: CSAVTEYEQYF. The chain employs TRBV20-1 and TRBJ2-7, with D unclear. V was clipped by 5 bases and J by 4 bases, with 9 bases between them. This CDR3 comprises 11 residues. Germline-derived CDR1 and CDR2 are DFQATT and SNEGSKA (reference sequence).

This clonotype was seen only a few times. The rearrangement uses TRBV20-1 and TRBJ2-2; 10 positions agree with TRBD2. Unmatched junction bases numbered 9, after V lost 6 bases and J lost 2 bases. Germline V gene sequence: CDR1 DFQATT, CDR2 SNEGSKA (reference sequence). The CDR3 sequence is 16 residues long. CDR3 nucleotide sequence: TGCAGTGCGCGGAATAGCGGGAGGTCAAACACCGGGGAGCTGTTTTTT. Translating it yields CSARNSGRSNTGELFF.

This clonotype came up many times. The V call is TRBV12-3 or TRBV12-4, the J call TRBJ1-6, with no clear D. V was cut by 3 bases and J by 6 bases, with 9 bases left in between. The CDR3 has 14 residues. CDR3 sequence: CASSFGSGNSPLHF. The CDR3, as DNA: TGTGCCAGCAGTTTTGGGTCGGGTAATTCACCCCTCCACTTT.

The chain uses TRBV28 and TRBJ2-5, with D possibly TRBD1 on 6 matching bases. Trimming shortened V by 6 bases and J by 5 bases, and 16 bases separated the two germline ends. Germline V gene sequence: CDR1 MDHEN, CDR2 SYDVKM. The CDR3 runs 14 residues. CDR3 sequence: CASRRQAGGETQYF. The CDR3 DNA is TGTGCCAGCAGGAGACAGGCGGGTGGGGAGACCCAGTACTTC.

The J gene is TRBJ2-3, the V gene TRBV3-1, with 10 positions matching TRBD2. The CDR3 has 13 residues. Germline values: CDR1 LGHDT, CDR2 YNNKEL (reference sequence). The V and J ends lost 10 bases and 3 bases, in that order; junction bases with no gene match: 4. DNA for the CDR3: TGTGCCACCAAGCGGGGGGGTACAGATACGCAGTATTTT. Translation: CATKRGGTDTQYF.

This clonotype has only a few counts. The junction does not match germline at one end; this may be a read error. The chain links TRBV6-2 or TRBV6-3 to TRBJ2-7; 8 bases are a match to TRBD2. The CDR3 runs 13 residues. Germline CDR1 MNHEY, CDR2 SVGEGT. The CDR3, as DNA: TGTGCCAGCAGTTCAGCGGAGCGGGAGTCGGGGGACTTC. This codes for CASSSAERESGDF.

The chain links TRBV6-4 to TRBJ2-5, with 7 bases that match TRBD2. The CDR3 has 14 amino acids. Trimming took 6 bases from V and 3 from J; bases not matched to a gene: 7. Germline assignment: CDR1 MRHNA and CDR2 SNTAGT. The CDR3 protein is CASSARAGEETQYF. CDR3 DNA sequence: TGTGCCAGCAGCGCCAGGGCGGGAGAAGAGACCCAGTACTTC.

The chain recombines TRBV28 with TRBJ1-2; tentatively, D is TRBD1 (5 bases). Germline loops: CDR1 MDHEN, CDR2 SYDVKM. This CDR3 spans 14 amino acids. V was pared by 5 bases and J by 8 bases, with 18 bases between. CDR3 residues: CASSTRGGYGGYTF. CDR3 DNA: TGTGCCAGCAGTACCCGCGGGGGGTATGGGGGCTACACCTTC.

This clonotype was seen more than once but under ten times. The rearrangement joins TRBV7-9 to TRBJ2-5; the match to TRBD2 covers 12 bases. The V and J ends lost 2 bases and 4 bases, in that order; junction bases with no gene match: 5. The CDR3 loop spans 16 amino acids. In germline, CDR1 is SEHNR, CDR2 FQNEAQ (reference sequence). The CDR3 region has the DNA TGTGCCAGCAGCTTACGCACGGGACTAGCGGGAGAGACCCAGTACTTC. Its translation is CASSLRTGLAGETQYF.

The table lists this clonotype with a few counts. V and J are TRBV6-5 and TRBJ2-7; 10 nucleotides agree with TRBD1. The CDR3 runs to 12 residues. Per the germline V gene, CDR1 is MNHEY and CDR2 is SVGAGI. Trimming at V came to 11 bases and at J to 5 bases, leaving 6 bases not matched to a gene. CDR3 loop: CAGSGTGDEQYF. The CDR3, as DNA: TGTGCCGGGTCGGGGACAGGGGACGAGCAGTACTTC.

This clonotype has a count of ten or more. The chain joins TRBV9 to TRBJ2-1; 8 nucleotides agree with TRBD2. Germline V gene data show CDR1 as SGDLS and CDR2 as YYNGEE. The CDR3 spans 14 residues. With 8 bases clipped from V and 2 bases from J, the junction kept 6 bases outside the gene matches. CDR3 protein: CASQPAGAYNEQFF. CDR3 nucleotide sequence: TGTGCCAGTCAACCAGCGGGAGCCTACAATGAGCAGTTCTTC.

The chain joins TRBV2 to TRBJ1-1; TRBD1 is a possible D gene (5 bases). This CDR3 contains 14 residues. Germline V CDR1 and CDR2: SNHLY, FYNNEI. V was cut by 6 bases and J by 0 bases, with 11 bases left in between. The CDR3 bases are TGTGCCAGCAGCCCACTACAGGTGAACACTGAAGCTTTCTTT. It is translated as CASSPLQVNTEAFF.

This clonotype has a count of ten or more. V gene TRBV12-3 or TRBV12-4 combines with J gene TRBJ2-3; D is uncertain. This CDR3 is built from 13 residues. The V end was cut by 5 bases, the J end by 5 bases, with 11 bases between. In DNA form, the CDR3 reads TGTGCCAGCAGTACTCTGATCGAAGATACGCAGTATTTT. This sequence encodes CASSTLIEDTQYF.

The gene calls are TRBV5-4 and TRBJ2-2, with a tentative D call TRBD1 (6 bases). This CDR3 region has 15 residues. Trimming removed 0 bases from V and 4 bases from J, with 10 bases in between. The germline V gene has CDR1 SGHNT and CDR2 YYREEE (reference sequence). CDR3 residues: CASSLAGVSTGELFF. CDR3 DNA: TGTGCCAGCAGCTTGGCAGGGGTTAGCACCGGGGAGCTGTTTTTT.

CDR3 sequence reads: CASSLRISYQAFF. The CDR3 DNA follows: TGTGCCAGCAGTTTACGAATCAGCTACCAAGCTTTCTTT. This chain connects TRBV28 to TRBJ1-1; D gene uncertain. The V gene lost 2 bases and the J gene lost 9 bases, with 13 bases spanning the gap. Germline lookup yields CDR1 MDHEN and CDR2 SYDVKM. The CDR3 spans 13 residues.

This clonotype was found a few times. Given the absence of the conserved phenylalanine or tryptophan at the CDR3 end, a read error is likely. V usage is TRBV12-3 or TRBV12-4 and J usage is TRBJ2-7; D is ambiguous. With 4 bases removed from V and 8 bases from J, the gap between germline ends came to 15 bases. This CDR3 is 13 amino acids long. The CDR3 reads CASSSGTLIQQYL. CDR3 in DNA: TGTGCCAGCAGTTCTGGCACCTTAATACAGCAGTACCTC.

This clonotype appeared a few times. The chain has TRBV15 and TRBJ2-7, with TRBD2 matching 8 bases. Germline trimming cut 0 bases from V and 7 bases from J; bases unmatched to any gene: 5. This CDR3 has 14 amino acids. Germline V gene lookup returns CDR1 LNHNV and CDR2 YYDKDF (reference sequence). The DNA for the CDR3 is TGTGCCACCAGCAGAGAAAGACTAGCGCGGGAGCAGTACTTC. Amino acids: CATSRERLAREQYF.